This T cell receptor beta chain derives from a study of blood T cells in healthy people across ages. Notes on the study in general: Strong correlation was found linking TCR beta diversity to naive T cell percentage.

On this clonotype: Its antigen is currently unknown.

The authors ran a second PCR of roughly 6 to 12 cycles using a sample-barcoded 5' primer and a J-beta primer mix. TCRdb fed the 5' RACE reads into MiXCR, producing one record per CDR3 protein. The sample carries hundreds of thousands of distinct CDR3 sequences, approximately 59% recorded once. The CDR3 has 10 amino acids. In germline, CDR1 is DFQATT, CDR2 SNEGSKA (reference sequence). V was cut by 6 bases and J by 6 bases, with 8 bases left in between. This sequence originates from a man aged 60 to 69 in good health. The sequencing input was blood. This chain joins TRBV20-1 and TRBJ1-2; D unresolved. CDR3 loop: CSARLDGYTF. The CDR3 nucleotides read TGCAGTGCCCGGCTCGATGGCTACACCTTC.